These 4 T cell receptor beta chains were sequenced from one sample in a study of OX40 agonist ivuxolimab in advanced cancers. Clones were sequenced by immunoSEQ multiplex PCR, and TCRdb holds only the in-frame ones, with some missing. The sample includes about 34,000 clones, over 85% of them seen just once. The material was CD4+ or CD8+ T cells sorted from blood, obtained in a trial of the OX40 agonist ivuxolimab. Receptors originate from an adult with an advanced solid tumor such as melanoma, head and neck, liver or kidney cancer.

There are a few counts of this clone. The chain couples TRBV27 to TRBJ1-2, with 7 bases lining up with TRBD1. Trimming at V came to 5 bases and at J to 6 bases, leaving 6 bases not matched to a gene. Germline CDR1 reads MNHEY; CDR2 reads SMNVEV (reference sequence). The length of the CDR3 is 13 residues. This chain's CDR3 is CASSTITGDGYTF. Written as DNA, the CDR3 is TGTGCCAGCAGTACTATTACAGGGGATGGCTACACCTTC.

V and J are TRBV6-1 and TRBJ2-7; the match to TRBD2 covers 13 bases. Germline CDR1 is MNHNS and CDR2 is SASEGT. The length of the CDR3 is 14 residues. V gave up 8 bases and J gave up 6 bases; unmatched junction bases: 7. In nucleotides, the CDR3 is TGTGCCAGCGCAGGACTAGCGGGAGAAGGCGAGCAGTACTTC. It is translated as CASAGLAGEGEQYF.

V gene TRBV11-1 combines with J gene TRBJ1-2; possibly TRBD1 for D (6 bases). V was cut by 0 bases and J by 7 bases, with 15 bases left in between. This CDR3 region has 15 residues. Germline lookup yields CDR1 SGHAT and CDR2 FQDESV (reference sequence). DNA for the CDR3: TGTGCCAGCAGCTTAGCGAGTGGACAGAACGCTGGCTACACCTTC. Encoded protein: CASSLASGQNAGYTF.

This clone has only one observation. The V call is TRBV5-5, the J call TRBJ1-2; 9 bases align to TRBD1. The CDR3 length is 13 residues. CDR1 SGHKS and CDR2 YYEKEE come from the germline V gene (reference sequence). The junction had 3 bases not matched to a gene; V was cut back by 2 bases and J by 7 bases. CDR3 DNA sequence: TGTGCCAGCAGCTTATGGACAGGGGCTGGCTACACCTTC. Translated: CASSLWTGAGYTF.